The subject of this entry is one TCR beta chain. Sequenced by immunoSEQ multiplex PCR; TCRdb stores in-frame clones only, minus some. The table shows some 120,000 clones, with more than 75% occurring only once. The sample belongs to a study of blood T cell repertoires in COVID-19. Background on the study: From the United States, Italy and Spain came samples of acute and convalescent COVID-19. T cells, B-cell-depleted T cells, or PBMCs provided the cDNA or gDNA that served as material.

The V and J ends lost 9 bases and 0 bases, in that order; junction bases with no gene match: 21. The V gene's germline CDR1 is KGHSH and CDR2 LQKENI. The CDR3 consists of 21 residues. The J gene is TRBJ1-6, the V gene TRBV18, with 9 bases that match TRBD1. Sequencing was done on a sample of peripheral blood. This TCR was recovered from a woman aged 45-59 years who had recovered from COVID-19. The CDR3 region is CASFPRDRDPPGYSYNSPLHF. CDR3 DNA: TGTGCCAGTTTTCCCCGGGACAGGGACCCCCCGGGGTACTCCTATAATTCACCCCTCCACTTT.